Each of the 16 T cell receptor beta chains below was sequenced from the same sample in a study of untreated major depressive disorder. Clones were sequenced by immunoSEQ multiplex PCR, and TCRdb holds only the in-frame ones, with some missing. Found here are under 30,000 clones, about 91% of them singletons; the top ten hold 0.7% to 0.85%. Their recognized antigens are unknown. Findings and limits, study-wide: TRBV05-01 (Vbeta 5.1) usage was higher in CD4+ T cells of depressed patients than controls.

The material sequenced was CD4+ T cells from PBMCs. All receptors derive from a young woman with major depressive disorder.

In this sample, this clone turned up once. The rearrangement joins TRBV12-5 to TRBJ1-2; D may be TRBD1 (6 bases). Trimming shortened V by 4 bases and J by 4 bases, and 7 bases separated the two germline ends. Germline-derived CDR1 and CDR2 are LGHNT and FRNRAP. CDR3 length: 12 residues. CDR3 protein: CASGWDTYGYTF. The CDR3 coding sequence is TGTGCTAGTGGTTGGGACACCTATGGCTACACCTTC.

The genes are TRBV4-1 and TRBJ1-1; weak D call: TRBD1 (5 bases). Germline V lookup: CDR1 MGHRA, CDR2 YSYEKL. The CDR3 runs to 14 residues. Trimming stripped 6 bases from V and 2 bases from J, with 13 bases between. CDR3 sequence (DNA): TGCGCCAGCAGGCCAGTCGGGGCTAACACTGAAGCTTTCTTT. Its translation is CASRPVGANTEAFF.

In nucleotides, the CDR3 is TGTGCCAGCAGTTCCCAAGAGGGTCTTGGGACCCAGTACTTC. Its protein is CASSSQEGLGTQYF. The chain recombines TRBV6-6 with TRBJ2-5, with D possibly TRBD2 on 5 matching bases. V was pared by 4 bases and J by 7 bases, with 16 bases between. Germline assignment: CDR1 MNHNY and CDR2 SVGAGI (reference sequence). The CDR3 runs 14 residues.

The chain combines TRBV19 with TRBJ2-6; 10 positions agree with TRBD1. CDR1 is LNHDA and CDR2 is SQIVND in the germline V gene (reference sequence). V shed 6 bases, J shed 2 bases, and the junction held 7 bases outside the gene matches. The CDR3 has 17 amino acids. CDR3 DNA sequence: TGTGCCAGTAGCCCCGGGACAGGGGTGGCTGGGGCCAACGTCCTGACTTTC. It translates to CASSPGTGVAGANVLTF.

The rearrangement links TRBV5-6 to TRBJ2-5, with D perhaps TRBD2 (7 bases). V was pared by 1 base and J by 5 bases, with 12 bases between. The germline V gene has CDR1 SGHDT and CDR2 YYEEEE. The CDR3 covers 14 residues. The CDR3 DNA reads as TGTGCCAGCAGCTTGTCGGGGGGCGTTGAGACCCAGTACTTC. Amino acids: CASSLSGGVETQYF.

The gene calls are TRBV2 and TRBJ1-4, with TRBD1 identical over 9 bases. CDR1 is SNHLY and CDR2 is FYNNEI in the germline V gene. After removal of 6 bases from V and 8 bases from J, the junction contained 4 bases not matched to a gene. CDR3 size: 13 residues. CDR3 DNA: TGTGCCAGCAGGGGGACAGGGAGGGAAAAACTGTTTTTT. The encoded protein is CASRGTGREKLFF.

The chain couples TRBV7-9 to TRBJ1-1; D is perhaps TRBD1 (5 bases). Germline V CDR1 and CDR2: SEHNR, FQNEAQ (reference sequence). The germline V and J ends were trimmed by 5 bases and 3 bases, with 16 bases remaining between them. CDR3 length: 15 residues. CDR3 DNA sequence: TGTGCCAGCAGCATTATGAACCAGGGTCACACTGAAGCTTTCTTT. Its protein product is CASSIMNQGHTEAFF.

CDR3: CASRSENAFGKLFF. In nucleotides, the CDR3 is TGTGCCAGCAGGTCCGAGAACGCTTTCGGGAAACTGTTTTTT. The chain is built from TRBV6-6 and TRBJ1-4; D gene uncertain. Germline-derived CDR1 and CDR2 are MNHNY and SVGAGI (reference sequence). Deletions cut 6 bases from V and 11 bases from J, with 19 bases between. The CDR3 contains 14 residues.

The chain has TRBV19 and TRBJ2-7; perhaps TRBD1 as D (6 bases). CDR3 length: 15 residues. V gave up 2 bases and J gave up 4 bases, with 15 bases separating them. Germline V gene data show CDR1 as LNHDA and CDR2 as SQIVND (reference sequence). The DNA for the CDR3 is TGTGCCAGTAGTATAACGGACAGCCCATGGTACGAGCAGTACTTC. Translation: CASSITDSPWYEQYF. Full variable domain (outside the CDR3, taken from reference TRBV19 and TRBJ2-7): DGGITQSPKYLFRKEGQNVTLSCEQNLNHDAMYWYRQDPGQGLRLIYYSQIVNDFQKGDIAEGYSVSREKKESFPLTVTSAQKNPTAFYLCASSITDSPWYEQYFGPGTRLTVT.

This chain connects TRBV5-6 to TRBJ1-6; D is unresolved. The germline V gene encodes CDR1 SGHDT and CDR2 YYEEEE. The V gene lost 0 bases and the J gene lost 11 bases, with 9 bases spanning the gap. The CDR3 runs to 13 residues. CDR3 amino acids: CASSLVEGPPLHF. The CDR3 region has the DNA TGTGCCAGCAGCTTGGTCGAGGGCCCACCCCTCCACTTT.

The gene calls are TRBV5-6 and TRBJ1-2; D is unresolved. The CDR3 consists of 13 residues. The germline V and J ends were trimmed by 0 bases and 6 bases, with 9 bases remaining between them. Per germline, CDR1 SGHDT and CDR2 YYEEEE. CDR3 DNA sequence: TGTGCCAGCAGCTTGGTAGGGATCCATGGCTACACCTTC. It yields the protein CASSLVGIHGYTF.

The CDR3 reads CASSSGRFRFRRTGYGYTF. The CDR3 DNA reads as TGTGCCAGCTCGTCGGGCCGTTTCCGTTTCCGTCGGACAGGCTATGGCTACACCTTC. V is TRBV14 and J is TRBJ1-2; the match to TRBD1 covers 7 bases. V gave up 8 bases and J gave up 4 bases; unmatched junction bases: 25. CDR3 length equals 19 residues. The germline gives CDR1 SGHDN, CDR2 FVKESK.

This chain uses TRBV6-5 with TRBJ2-1; D is perhaps TRBD2 (6 bases). Looked up from germline, CDR1 is MNHEY and CDR2 is SVGAGI. CDR3 size: 14 residues. The V gene lost 7 bases and the J gene lost 5 bases, with 15 bases spanning the gap. The CDR3 nucleotides read TGTGCCAGCACCGACTGGAGGAGGGACAATGAGCAGTTCTTC. Encoded protein: CASTDWRRDNEQFF.

The V call is TRBV2, the J call TRBJ1-4; D is uncertain. Germline V CDR1 and CDR2: SNHLY, FYNNEI. V gave up 8 bases and J gave up 8 bases, with 12 bases separating them. The CDR3 covers 12 residues. In nucleotides, the CDR3 is TGTGCCAGCTCGCGCGAAAGGGAAAAACTGTTTTTT. Translated, it gives CASSREREKLFF.

The genes are TRBV4-2 and TRBJ2-3; D ambiguous. CDR1 and CDR2 (germline): LGHNA, YNFKEQ. Trimming pared 1 base from V and 4 bases from J, leaving 9 bases between. This CDR3 comprises 14 residues. CDR3 protein: CASSQAADPDTQYF. CDR3 sequence (DNA): TGTGCCAGCAGCCAAGCGGCCGACCCAGATACGCAGTATTTT.

The chain is built from TRBV6-1 and TRBJ2-7; 7 positions match TRBD1. The germline V gene encodes CDR1 MNHNS and CDR2 SASEGT. There are 14 residues in the CDR3. V dropped 5 bases and J dropped 2; count of bases not matched to a gene: 6. CDR3: CASSIRDSTYEQYF. In DNA, the CDR3 is TGTGCCAGCAGTATAAGGGACAGCACCTACGAGCAGTACTTC.